A single T cell receptor (beta chain) is shown here with its context. Trimming cost V 8 bases and J 8 bases, with 12 bases left between them. The CDR3 is 12 residues long. Germline V gene data show CDR1 as SEHNR and CDR2 as FQNEAQ (reference sequence). The entry originates in a study of OX40 agonist ivuxolimab in advanced cancers. Study-level background: Patients were treated with ivuxolimab, an agonistic anti-OX40 (CD134) antibody.

Profiled with immunoSEQ multiplex PCR; TCRdb holds only in-frame clones, not every one. The table lists tens of thousands of clones, just over 85% of them singletons, with 4.1% in the top ten. V is TRBV7-9 and J is TRBJ1-4; D is ambiguous. Sequencing used CD4+ or CD8+ T cells sorted from blood, obtained in a trial of the OX40 agonist ivuxolimab. This clonotype originated in an adult with an advanced solid tumor such as melanoma, head and neck, liver or kidney cancer. CDR3 coding DNA: TGTGCCAGCGGGCGGGGTGAGGAAAAACTGTTTTTT. This sequence encodes CASGRGEEKLFF.